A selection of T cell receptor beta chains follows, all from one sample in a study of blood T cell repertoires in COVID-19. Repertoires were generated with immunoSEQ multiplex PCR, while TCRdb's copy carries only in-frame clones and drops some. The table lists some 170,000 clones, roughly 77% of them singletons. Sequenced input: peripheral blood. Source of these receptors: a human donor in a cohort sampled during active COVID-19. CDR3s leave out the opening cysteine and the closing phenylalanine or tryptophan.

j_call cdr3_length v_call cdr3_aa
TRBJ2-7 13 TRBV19 ASSIPGTRAYEQY
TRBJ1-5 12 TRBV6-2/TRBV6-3 ASSYTAYFQPQH
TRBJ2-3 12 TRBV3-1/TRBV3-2 ASKTGASTDTQY
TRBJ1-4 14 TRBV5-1 ASSLVVGTGDEKLF
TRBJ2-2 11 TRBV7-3 ASSRGNTGELF
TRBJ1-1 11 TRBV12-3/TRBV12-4 ASSLRTGSEAF
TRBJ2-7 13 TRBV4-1 ASSQERAGSNEQY
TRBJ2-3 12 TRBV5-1 ASSSGQGTDTQY
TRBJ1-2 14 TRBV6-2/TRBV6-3 ASSYPLWTGRYGYT
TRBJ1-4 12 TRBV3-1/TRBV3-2 ASSFRTGGEKLF
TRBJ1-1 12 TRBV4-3 ASSQESTITEAF
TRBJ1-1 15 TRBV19 ASSFGTGGDTFAEAF
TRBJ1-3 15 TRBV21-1 ASSKEYGRVSGNTIY
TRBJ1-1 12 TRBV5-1 ASSLESSETEAF
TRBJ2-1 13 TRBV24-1 ATSDRTSGNNEQF
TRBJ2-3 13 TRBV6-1 ASSDREGGTDTQY
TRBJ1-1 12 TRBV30 AWTAGLPNTEAF
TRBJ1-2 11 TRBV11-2 ASSGQNLYGYT
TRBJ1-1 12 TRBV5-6 ASSFMPAANQAF
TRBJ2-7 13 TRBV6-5 ASSYGHNPSYEQY
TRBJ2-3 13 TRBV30 AWTGLAGWRDTQY
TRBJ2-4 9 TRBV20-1 SANRKNIQY
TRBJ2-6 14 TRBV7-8 ASSLISPSGANVLT
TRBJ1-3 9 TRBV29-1 SVSSGNTIY
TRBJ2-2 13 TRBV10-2 ASSEDRGLGGELF
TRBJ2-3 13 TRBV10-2 ASSGAGAGTDTQY
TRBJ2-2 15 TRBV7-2 ASSLRRSGGNTGELF
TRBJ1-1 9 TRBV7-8 ASSTRVSAF
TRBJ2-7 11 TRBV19 AASEREGYEQY
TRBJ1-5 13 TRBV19 ASSIDDPGDQPQH
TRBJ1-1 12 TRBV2 ASSDWGGNTEAF
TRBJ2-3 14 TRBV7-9 ASSLGLAGATDTQY
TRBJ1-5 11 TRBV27 ASSVDRNQPQH
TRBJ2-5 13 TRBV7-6 ASSLALAGAQTQY
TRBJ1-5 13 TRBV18 ASSGLERNYQPQH
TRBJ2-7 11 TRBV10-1 ASSEGGAYEQY
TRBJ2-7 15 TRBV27 ASSSPSAAGGTYEQY
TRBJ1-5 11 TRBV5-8 ASSSGWYQPQH
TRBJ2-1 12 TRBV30 AWEGAGSYNEQF
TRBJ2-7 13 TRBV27 ASSSPRGGTYEQY
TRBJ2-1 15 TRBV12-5 ASGLVPGIAGGYEQF
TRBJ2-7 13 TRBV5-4 ASNSAGGNFYEQY
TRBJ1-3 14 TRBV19 ASSTKTGTSGNTIY
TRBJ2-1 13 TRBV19 ASSMVRVSYNEQF
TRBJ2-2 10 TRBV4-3 ASSGGTGELF
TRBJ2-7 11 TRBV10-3 AMGTSGTYEQY
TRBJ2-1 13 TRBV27 ASSKANRGINEQF
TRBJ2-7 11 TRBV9 ASSVESRGEQY
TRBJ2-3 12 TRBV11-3 ASSLGEGADTQY
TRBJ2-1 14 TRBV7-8 ASSLGRGRSYNEQF
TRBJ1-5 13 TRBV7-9 ASSFSGSGNQPQH
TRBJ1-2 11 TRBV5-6 ASSLGRVNGYT
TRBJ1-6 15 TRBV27 ASSSYGSRAYNSPLH
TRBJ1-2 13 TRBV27 ASRPEQGAHYGYT
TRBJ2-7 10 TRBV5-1 ASSRETGEQY